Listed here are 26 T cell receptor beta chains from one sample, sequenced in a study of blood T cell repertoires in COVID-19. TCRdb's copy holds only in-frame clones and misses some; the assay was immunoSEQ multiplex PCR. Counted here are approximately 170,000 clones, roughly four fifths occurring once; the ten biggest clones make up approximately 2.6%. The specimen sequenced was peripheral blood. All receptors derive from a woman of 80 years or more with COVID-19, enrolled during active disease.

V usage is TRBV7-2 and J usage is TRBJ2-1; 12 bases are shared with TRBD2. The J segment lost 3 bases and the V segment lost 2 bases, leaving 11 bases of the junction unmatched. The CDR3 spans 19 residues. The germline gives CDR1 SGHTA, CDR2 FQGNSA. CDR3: CASSLSRLAGGLLYNEQFF. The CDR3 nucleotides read TGTGCCAGCAGCTTAAGTCGGCTAGCGGGGGGGCTTCTCTACAATGAGCAGTTCTTC.

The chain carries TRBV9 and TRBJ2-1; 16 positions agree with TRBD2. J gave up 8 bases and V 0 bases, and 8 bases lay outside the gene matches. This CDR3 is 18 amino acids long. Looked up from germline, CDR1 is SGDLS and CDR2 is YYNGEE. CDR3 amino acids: CASSVEGLAGGLSDEQFF. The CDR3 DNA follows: TGTGCCAGCAGCGTAGAGGGACTAGCGGGGGGGCTTTCGGATGAGCAGTTCTTC.

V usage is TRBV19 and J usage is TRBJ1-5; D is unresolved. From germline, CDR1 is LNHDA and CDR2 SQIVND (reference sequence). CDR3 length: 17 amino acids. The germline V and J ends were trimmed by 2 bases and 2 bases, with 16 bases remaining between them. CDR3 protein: CASSISSNSVGNQPQHF. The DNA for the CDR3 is TGTGCCAGTAGTATATCCTCGAACTCGGTCGGCAATCAGCCCCAGCATTTT.

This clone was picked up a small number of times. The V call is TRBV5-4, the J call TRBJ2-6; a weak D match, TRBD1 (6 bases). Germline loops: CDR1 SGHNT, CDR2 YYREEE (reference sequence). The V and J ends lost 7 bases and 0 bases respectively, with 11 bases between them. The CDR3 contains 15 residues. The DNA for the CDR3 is TGTGCCAGCGGACAGCCAACCTCTGGGGCCAACGTCCTGACTTTC. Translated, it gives CASGQPTSGANVLTF.

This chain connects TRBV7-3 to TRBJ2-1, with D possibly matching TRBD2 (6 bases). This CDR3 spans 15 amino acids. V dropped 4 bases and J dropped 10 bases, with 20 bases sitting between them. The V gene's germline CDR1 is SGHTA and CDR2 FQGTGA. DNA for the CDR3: TGTGCCAGCAGCTCTGCCGGAGGGGCGAGAGGGGAGCAGTTCTTC. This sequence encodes CASSSAGGARGEQFF. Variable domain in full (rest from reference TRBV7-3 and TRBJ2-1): GAGVSQTPSNKVTEKGKYVELRCDPISGHTALYWYRQSLGQGPEFLIYFQGTGAADDSGLPNDRFFAVRPEGSVSTLKIQRTERGDSAVYLCASSSAGGARGEQFFGPGTRLTVL.

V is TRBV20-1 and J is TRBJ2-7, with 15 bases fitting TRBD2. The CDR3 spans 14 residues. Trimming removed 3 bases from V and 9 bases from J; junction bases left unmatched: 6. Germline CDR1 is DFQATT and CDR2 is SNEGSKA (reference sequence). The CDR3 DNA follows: TGCAGTGCTAGTATCCCGGGACTAGCGGGGGGGCAGTACTTC. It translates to CSASIPGLAGGQYF.

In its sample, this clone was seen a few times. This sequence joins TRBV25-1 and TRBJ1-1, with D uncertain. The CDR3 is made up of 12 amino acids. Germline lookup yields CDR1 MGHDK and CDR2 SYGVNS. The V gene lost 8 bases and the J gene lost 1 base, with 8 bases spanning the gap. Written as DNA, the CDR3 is TGTGCCAGCCGAGATTCGAACACTGAAGCTTTCTTT. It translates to CASRDSNTEAFF.

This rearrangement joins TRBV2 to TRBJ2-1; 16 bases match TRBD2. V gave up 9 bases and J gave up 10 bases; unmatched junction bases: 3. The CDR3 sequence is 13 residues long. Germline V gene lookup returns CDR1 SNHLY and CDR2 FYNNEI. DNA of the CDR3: TGTGCCAGAGGGACTAGCGGGGGGGGCGAGCAGTTCTTC. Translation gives CARGTSGGGEQFF.

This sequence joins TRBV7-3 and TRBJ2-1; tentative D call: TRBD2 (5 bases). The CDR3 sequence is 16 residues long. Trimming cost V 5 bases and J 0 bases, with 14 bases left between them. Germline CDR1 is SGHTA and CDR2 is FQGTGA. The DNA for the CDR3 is TGTGCCAGCAGCCTACTGCGGGCGAGCTCCTACAATGAGCAGTTCTTC. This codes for CASSLLRASSYNEQFF.

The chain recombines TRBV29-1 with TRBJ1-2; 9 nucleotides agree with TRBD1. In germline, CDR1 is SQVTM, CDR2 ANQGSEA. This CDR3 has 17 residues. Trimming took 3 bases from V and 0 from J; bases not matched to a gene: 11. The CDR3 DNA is TGCAGCGTTGATTTACAGGGGGCAAAGAGGTCTAACTATGGCTACACCTTC. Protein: CSVDLQGAKRSNYGYTF.

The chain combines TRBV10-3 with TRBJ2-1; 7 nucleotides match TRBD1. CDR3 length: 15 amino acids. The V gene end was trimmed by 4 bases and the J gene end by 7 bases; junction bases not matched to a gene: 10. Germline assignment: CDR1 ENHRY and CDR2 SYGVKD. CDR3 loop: CAISGDRWVDNEQFF. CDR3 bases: TGTGCCATCAGTGGGGACAGATGGGTAGATAATGAGCAGTTCTTC.

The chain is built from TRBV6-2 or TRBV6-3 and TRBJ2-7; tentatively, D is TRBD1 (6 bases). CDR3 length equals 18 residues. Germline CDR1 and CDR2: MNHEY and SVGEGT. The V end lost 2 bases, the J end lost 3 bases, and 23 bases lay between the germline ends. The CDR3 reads CASSYTHGVRGPFYEQYF. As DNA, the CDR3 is TGTGCCAGCAGTTACACCCATGGCGTCAGGGGTCCCTTCTACGAGCAGTACTTC.

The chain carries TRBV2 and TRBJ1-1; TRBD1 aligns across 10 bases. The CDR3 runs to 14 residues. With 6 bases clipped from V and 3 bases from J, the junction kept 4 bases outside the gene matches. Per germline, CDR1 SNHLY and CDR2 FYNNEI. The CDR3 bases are TGTGCCAGCAGGGGGGACAGGGGTCACACTGAAGCTTTCTTT. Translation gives CASRGDRGHTEAFF. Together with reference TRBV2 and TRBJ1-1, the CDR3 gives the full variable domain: EPEVTQTPSHQVTQMGQEVILRCVPISNHLYFYWYRQILGQKVEFLVSFYNNEISEKSEIFDDQFSVERPDGSNFTLKIRSTKLEDSAMYFCASRGDRGHTEAFFGQGTRLTVV.

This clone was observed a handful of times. The CDR3 nucleotides are TGCGCCAGCAGCCCCGGACTAGTATACACCGGGGAGCTGTTTTTT. Its translation: CASSPGLVYTGELFF. The genes are TRBV5-1 and TRBJ2-2, with 7 bases lining up with TRBD2. Germline V gene lookup returns CDR1 SGHRS and CDR2 YFSETQ. This CDR3 region has 15 residues. Unmatched junction bases numbered 6, after V lost 4 bases and J lost 3 bases. Together with reference TRBV5-1 and TRBJ2-2, the CDR3 gives the full variable domain: KAGVTQTPRYLIKTRGQQVTLSCSPISGHRSVSWYQQTPGQGLQFLFEYFSETQRNKGNFPGRFSGRQFSNSRSEMNVSTLELGDSALYLCASSPGLVYTGELFFGEGSRLTVL.

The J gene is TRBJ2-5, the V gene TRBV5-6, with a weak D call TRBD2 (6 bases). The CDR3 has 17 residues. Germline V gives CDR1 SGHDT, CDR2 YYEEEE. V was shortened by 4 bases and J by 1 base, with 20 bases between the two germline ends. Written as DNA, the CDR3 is TGTGCCAGCAGCACGCGAATCAGGAGGGAAACCCAAGAGACCCAGTACTTC. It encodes CASSTRIRRETQETQYF.

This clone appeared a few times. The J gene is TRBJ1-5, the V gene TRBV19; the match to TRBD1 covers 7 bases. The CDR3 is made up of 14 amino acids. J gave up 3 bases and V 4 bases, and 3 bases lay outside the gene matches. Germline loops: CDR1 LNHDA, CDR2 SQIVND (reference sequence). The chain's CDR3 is CASSRQGTNQPQHF. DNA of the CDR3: TGTGCCAGTAGTAGACAGGGAACCAATCAGCCCCAGCATTTT.

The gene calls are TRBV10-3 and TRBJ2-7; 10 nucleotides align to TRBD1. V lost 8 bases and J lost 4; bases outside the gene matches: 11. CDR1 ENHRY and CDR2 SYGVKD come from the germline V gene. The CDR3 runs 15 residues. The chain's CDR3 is CAIRIGTGDQYEQYF. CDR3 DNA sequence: TGTGCCATCCGAATCGGGACAGGGGACCAATACGAGCAGTACTTC.

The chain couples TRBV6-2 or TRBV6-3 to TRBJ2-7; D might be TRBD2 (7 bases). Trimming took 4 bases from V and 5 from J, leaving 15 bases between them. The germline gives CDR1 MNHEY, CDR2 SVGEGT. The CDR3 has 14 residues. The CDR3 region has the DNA TGTGCCAGCAGTTTCTCTAGGGGGGGCAACGAGCAGTACTTC. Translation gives CASSFSRGGNEQYF.

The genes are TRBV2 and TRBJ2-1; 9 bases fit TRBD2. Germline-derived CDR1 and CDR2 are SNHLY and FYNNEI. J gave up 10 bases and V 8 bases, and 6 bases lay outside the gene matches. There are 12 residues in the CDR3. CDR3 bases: TGTGCCAGCGAGCTAGCGGGGAGGGAGCAGTTCTTC. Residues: CASELAGREQFF.

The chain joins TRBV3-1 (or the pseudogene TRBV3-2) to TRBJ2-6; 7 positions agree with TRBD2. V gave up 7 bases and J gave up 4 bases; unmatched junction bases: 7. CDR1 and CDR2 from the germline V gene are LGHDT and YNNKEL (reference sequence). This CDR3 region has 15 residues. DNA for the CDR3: TGTGCCAGCACATTACGGGGGGTCGGGGCCAACGTCCTGACTTTC. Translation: CASTLRGVGANVLTF.

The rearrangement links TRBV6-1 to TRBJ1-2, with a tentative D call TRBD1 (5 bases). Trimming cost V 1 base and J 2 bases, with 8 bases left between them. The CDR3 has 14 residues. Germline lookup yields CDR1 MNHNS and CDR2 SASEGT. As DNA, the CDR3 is TGTGCCAGCAGTGAAGAAAGGGGAAACTATGGCTACACCTTC. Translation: CASSEERGNYGYTF.

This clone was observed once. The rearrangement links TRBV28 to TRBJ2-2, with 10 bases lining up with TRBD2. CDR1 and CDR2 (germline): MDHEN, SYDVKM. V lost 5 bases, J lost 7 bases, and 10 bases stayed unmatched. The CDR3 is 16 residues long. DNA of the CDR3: TGTGCCAGCAGTCCATCGGGACTAGCGAAGGGCGGGGAGCTGTTTTTT. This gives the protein CASSPSGLAKGGELFF.

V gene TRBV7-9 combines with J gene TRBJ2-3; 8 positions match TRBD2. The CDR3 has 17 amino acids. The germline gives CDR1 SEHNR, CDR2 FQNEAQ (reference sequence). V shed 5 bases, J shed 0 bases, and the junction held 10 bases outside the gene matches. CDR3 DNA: TGTGCCAGCAGCCTCATGCGGGCTAGCGGGAGCACAGATACGCAGTATTTT. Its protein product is CASSLMRASGSTDTQYF.

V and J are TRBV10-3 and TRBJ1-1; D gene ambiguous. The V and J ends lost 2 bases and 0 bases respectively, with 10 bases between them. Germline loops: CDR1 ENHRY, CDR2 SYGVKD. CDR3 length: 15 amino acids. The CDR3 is CAISEDIMVNTEAFF. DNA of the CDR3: TGTGCCATCAGTGAGGACATCATGGTGAACACTGAAGCTTTCTTT.

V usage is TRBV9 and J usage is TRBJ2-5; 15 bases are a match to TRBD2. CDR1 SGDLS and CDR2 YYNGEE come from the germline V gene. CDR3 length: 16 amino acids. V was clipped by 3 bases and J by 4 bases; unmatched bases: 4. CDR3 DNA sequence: TGTGCCAGCAGCGCCCCGGGACTAGCGGGGGGAGAGACCCAGTACTTC. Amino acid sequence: CASSAPGLAGGETQYF.

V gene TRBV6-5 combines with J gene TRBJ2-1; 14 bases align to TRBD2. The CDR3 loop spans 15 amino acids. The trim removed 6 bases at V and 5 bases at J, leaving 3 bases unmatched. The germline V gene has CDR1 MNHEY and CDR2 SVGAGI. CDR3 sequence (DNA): TGTGCCAGCAGAGGACTAGCGGGGGGAAACAATGAGCAGTTCTTC. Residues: CASRGLAGGNNEQFF.